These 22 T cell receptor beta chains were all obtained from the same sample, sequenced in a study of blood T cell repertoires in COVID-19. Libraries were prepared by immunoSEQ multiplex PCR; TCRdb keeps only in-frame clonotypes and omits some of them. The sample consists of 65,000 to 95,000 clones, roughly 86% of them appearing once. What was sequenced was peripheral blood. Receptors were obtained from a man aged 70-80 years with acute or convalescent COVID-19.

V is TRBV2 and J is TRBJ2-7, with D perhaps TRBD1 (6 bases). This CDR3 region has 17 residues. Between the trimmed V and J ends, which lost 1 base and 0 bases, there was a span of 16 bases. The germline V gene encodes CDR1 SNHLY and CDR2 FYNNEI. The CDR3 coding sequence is TGTGCCAGCAGTGAAGGACTTTTTGGGGGCCTCTCCTACGAGCAGTACTTC. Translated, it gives CASSEGLFGGLSYEQYF.

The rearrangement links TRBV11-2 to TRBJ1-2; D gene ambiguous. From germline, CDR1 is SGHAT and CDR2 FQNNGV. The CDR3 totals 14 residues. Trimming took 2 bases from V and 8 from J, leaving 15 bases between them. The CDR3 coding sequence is TGTGCCAGCAGCTTAAGTCCGGGGTATATGGGCTACACCTTC. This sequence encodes CASSLSPGYMGYTF.

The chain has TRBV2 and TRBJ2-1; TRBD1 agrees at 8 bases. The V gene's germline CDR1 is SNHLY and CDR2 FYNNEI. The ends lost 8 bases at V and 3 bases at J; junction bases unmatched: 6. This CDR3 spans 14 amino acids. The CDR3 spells CASDGQGFYNEQFF. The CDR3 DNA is TGTGCCAGCGACGGACAGGGATTCTACAATGAGCAGTTCTTC.

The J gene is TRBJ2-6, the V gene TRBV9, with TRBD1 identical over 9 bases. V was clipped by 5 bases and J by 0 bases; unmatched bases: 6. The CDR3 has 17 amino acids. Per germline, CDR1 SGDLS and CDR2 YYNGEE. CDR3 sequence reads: CASRWTGAYSGANVLTF. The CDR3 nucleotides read TGTGCCAGCAGGTGGACAGGGGCGTACTCTGGGGCCAACGTCCTGACTTTC.

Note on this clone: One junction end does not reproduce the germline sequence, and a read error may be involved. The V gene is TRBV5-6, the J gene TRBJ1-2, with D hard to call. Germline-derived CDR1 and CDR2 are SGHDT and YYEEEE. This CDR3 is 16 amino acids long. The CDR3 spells CASSLGSILANYGYTF. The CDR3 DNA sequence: TGTGCCAGCAGTTTGGGGTCTATTTTGGCTAACTATGGCTACACCTTC.

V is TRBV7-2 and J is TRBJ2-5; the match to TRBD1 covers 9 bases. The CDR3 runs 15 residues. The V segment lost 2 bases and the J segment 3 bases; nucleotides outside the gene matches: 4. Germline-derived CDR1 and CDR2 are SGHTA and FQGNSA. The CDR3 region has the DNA TGTGCCAGCAGCTTACCGGGACAGGGAAAAGAGACCCAGTACTTC. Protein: CASSLPGQGKETQYF. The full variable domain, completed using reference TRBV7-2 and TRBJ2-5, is GAGVSQSPSNKVTEKGKDVELRCDPISGHTALYWYRQSLGQGLEFLIYFQGNSAPDKSGLPSDRFSAERTGGSVSTLTIQRTQQEDSAVYLCASSLPGQGKETQYFGPGTRLLVL.

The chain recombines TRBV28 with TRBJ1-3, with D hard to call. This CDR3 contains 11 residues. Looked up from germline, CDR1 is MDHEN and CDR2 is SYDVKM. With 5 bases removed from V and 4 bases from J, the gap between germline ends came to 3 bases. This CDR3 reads CASSTGNTIYF. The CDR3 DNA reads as TGTGCCAGCAGTACAGGAAACACCATATATTTT.

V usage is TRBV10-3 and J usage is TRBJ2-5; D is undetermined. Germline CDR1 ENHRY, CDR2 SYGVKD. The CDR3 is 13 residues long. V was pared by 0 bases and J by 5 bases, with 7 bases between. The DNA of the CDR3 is TGTGCCATCAGTGAGTCGAGTGCTGAGACCCAGTACTTC. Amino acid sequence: CAISESSAETQYF.

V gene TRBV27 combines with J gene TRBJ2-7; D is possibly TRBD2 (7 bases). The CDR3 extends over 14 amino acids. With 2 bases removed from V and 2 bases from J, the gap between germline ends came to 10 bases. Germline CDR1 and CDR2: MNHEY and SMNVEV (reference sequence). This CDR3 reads CASSLRGAPYEQYF. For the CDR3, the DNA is TGTGCCAGCAGTTTACGGGGGGCCCCCTACGAGCAGTACTTC.

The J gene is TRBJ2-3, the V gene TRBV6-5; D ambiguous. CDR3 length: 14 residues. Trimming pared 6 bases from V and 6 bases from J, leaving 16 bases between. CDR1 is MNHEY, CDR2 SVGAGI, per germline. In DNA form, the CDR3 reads TGTGCCAGCAGCCGCGTGTCAAGTGCGGATACGCAGTATTTT. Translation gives CASSRVSSADTQYF.

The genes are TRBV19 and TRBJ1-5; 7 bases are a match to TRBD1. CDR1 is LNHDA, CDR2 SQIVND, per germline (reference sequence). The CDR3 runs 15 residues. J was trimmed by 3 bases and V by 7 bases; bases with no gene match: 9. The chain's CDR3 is CASTRGTVSNQPQHF. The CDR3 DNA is TGTGCCAGTACCCGGGGGACAGTTTCCAATCAGCCCCAGCATTTT.

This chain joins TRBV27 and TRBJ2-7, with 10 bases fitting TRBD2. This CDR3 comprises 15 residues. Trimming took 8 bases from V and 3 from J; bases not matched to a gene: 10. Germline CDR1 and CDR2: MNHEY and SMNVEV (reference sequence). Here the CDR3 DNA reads TGTGCCAGCTCTCGCCCGCCTAGCGGGGGCTACGAGCAGTACTTC. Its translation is CASSRPPSGGYEQYF.

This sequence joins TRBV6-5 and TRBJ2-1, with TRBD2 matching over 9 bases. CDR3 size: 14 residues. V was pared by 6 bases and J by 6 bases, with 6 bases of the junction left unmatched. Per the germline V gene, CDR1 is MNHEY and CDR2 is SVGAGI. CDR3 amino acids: CASSRTSVGNEQFF. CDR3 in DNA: TGTGCCAGCAGCAGGACTAGCGTAGGCAATGAGCAGTTCTTC.

CDR3: CASSTFDRGDQPQHF. CDR3 sequence (DNA): TGTGCCAGCAGCACTTTCGACAGGGGGGATCAGCCCCAGCATTTT. The rearrangement links TRBV7-2 to TRBJ1-5; 9 bases line up with TRBD1. CDR3 size: 15 residues. J gave up 5 bases and V 5 bases, and 7 bases lay outside the gene matches. In germline, CDR1 is SGHTA, CDR2 FQGNSA.

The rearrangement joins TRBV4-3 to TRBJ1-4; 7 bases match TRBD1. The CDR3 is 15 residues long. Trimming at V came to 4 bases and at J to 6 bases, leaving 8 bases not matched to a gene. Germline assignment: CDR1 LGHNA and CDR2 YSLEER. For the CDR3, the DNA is TGCGCCAGCAGCCGAGGGCTAGGGACAGATGAAAAACTGTTTTTT. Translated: CASSRGLGTDEKLFF.

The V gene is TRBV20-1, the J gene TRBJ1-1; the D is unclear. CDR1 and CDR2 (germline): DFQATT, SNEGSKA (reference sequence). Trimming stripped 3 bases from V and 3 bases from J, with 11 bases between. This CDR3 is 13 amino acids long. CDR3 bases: TGCAGTGCTAGTTACAGCAAGGACACTGAAGCTTTCTTT. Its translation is CSASYSKDTEAFF.

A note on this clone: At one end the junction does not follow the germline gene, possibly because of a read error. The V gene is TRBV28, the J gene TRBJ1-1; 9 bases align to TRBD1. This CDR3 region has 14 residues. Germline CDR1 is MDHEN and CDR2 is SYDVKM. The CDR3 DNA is TGTGCCAGCAGTTTATCGGGACAGGGCACTGAAGCTTTTTTT. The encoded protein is CASSLSGQGTEAFF. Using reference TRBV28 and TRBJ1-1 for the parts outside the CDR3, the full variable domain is DVKVTQSSRYLVKRTGEKVFLECVQDMDHENMFWYRQDPGLGLRLIYFSYDVKMKEKGDIPEGYSVSREKKERFSLILESASTNQTSMYLCASSLSGQGTEAFFGQGTRLTVV.

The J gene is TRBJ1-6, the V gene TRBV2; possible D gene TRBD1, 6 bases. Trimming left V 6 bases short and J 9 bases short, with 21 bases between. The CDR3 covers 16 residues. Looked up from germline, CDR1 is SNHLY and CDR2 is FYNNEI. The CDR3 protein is CASRIGGGGGSSPLHF. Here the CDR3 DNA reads TGTGCCAGCAGGATAGGGGGGGGCGGGGGGAGTTCACCCCTCCACTTT.

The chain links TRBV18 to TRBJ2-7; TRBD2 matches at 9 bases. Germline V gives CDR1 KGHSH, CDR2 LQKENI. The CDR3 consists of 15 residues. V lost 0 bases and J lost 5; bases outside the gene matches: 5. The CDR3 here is CASSPPGLALHEQYF. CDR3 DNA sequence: TGTGCCAGCTCACCACCGGGACTAGCACTGCACGAGCAGTACTTC. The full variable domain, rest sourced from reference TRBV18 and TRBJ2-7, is NAGVMQNPRHLVRRRGQEARLRCSPMKGHSHVYWYRQLPEEGLKFMVYLQKENIIDESGMPKERFSAEFPKEGPSILRIQQVVRGDSAAYFCASSPPGLALHEQYFGPGTRLTVT.

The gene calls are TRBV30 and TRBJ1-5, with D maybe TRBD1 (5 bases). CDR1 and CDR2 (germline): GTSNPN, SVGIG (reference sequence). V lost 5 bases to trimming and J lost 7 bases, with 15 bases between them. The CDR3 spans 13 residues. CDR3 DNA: TGTGCCTGGGGGCAGGGCGGTGGACAGCCCCAGCATTTT. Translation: CAWGQGGGQPQHF.

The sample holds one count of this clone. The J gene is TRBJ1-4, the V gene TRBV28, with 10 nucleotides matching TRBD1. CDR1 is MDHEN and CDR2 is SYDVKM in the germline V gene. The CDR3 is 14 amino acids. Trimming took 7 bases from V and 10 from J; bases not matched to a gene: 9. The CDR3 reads CASTRTGGLLKLFF. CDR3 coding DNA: TGTGCCAGCACCCGGACAGGGGGGCTATTAAAACTGTTTTTT.

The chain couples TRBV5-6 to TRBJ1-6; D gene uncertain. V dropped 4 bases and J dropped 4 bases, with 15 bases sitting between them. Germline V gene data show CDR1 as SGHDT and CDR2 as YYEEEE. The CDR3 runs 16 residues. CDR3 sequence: CASSIYVNQYNSPLHF. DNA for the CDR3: TGTGCCAGCAGCATCTACGTAAACCAATATAATTCACCCCTCCACTTT.